Presented here are 7 T cell receptor beta chains from one specimen sequenced in a study of HIV-infected patients and healthy controls. cDNA was made from approximately 500 ng RNA using alpha and beta constant primers. Each of the alpha and beta chains got its own library through chain-specific third strand synthesis with indices. TCRdb used MiXCR to reprocess the 5' RACE reads, holding one entry per CDR3 protein. The profile shows about 4,200 distinct CDR3 sequences, roughly 14% of them singletons. Whole blood was used without fractionation, so all unsorted peripheral T cells were included. Sequences were derived from blood, sampled before antiretroviral therapy. The receptors shown here come from an adult with HIV infection.

On this clonotype: A read error may be the cause here, since a much bigger clone is one base away. The J gene is TRBJ1-3, the V gene TRBV11-2, with D possibly matching TRBD1 (5 bases). V was cut by 4 bases and J by 4 bases, with 14 bases left in between. The germline V gene has CDR1 SGHAT and CDR2 FQNNGV. CDR3 length: 15 residues. CDR3 coding DNA: TGTGCCAGCAGCTCCCCCCTGGGGCGGGGAAACACCATATATTTT. Translation: CASSSPLGRGNTIYF.

With regard to this clonotype: This may be a read error: a much more frequent sequence differs by one nucleotide. The CDR3 sequence is CASSFLWTDTWELFF. CDR3 nucleotides: TGTGCCAGCAGCTTCTTGTGGACGGACACCTGGGAGCTGTTTTTT. The J gene is TRBJ2-2, the V gene TRBV11-2, with a weak D call TRBD1 (5 bases). Germline CDR1 SGHAT, CDR2 FQNNGV. The CDR3 runs to 15 residues.

This clonotype occurred many times. The chain uses TRBV2 and TRBJ1-4, with TRBD1 matching 11 bases. The germline gives CDR1 SNHLY, CDR2 FYNNEI. The CDR3 consists of 14 residues. With V trimmed by 8 bases and J by 5 bases, 4 bases remained unmatched. Written as DNA, the CDR3 is TGTGCCAGCGCTAGGGACAGGGGGAATGAAAAACTGTTTTTT. Its protein product is CASARDRGNEKLFF. Based on the CDR3 plus reference TRBV2 and TRBJ1-4, the full variable domain is EPEVTQTPSHQVTQMGQEVILRCVPISNHLYFYWYRQILGQKVEFLVSFYNNEISEKSEIFDDQFSVERPDGSNFTLKIRSTKLEDSAMYFCASARDRGNEKLFFGSGTQLSVL.

This clonotype is medium-sized (0.01 to 0.1%) by share. The CDR3 is CATSDSIPGELFF. The CDR3 coding sequence is TGTGCCACCAGTGACTCAATCCCCGGGGAGCTGTTTTTT. This sequence joins TRBV24-1 and TRBJ2-2; no clear D. Germline V gene data show CDR1 as KGHDR and CDR2 as SFDVKD. The CDR3 extends over 13 amino acids. Trimming left V 4 bases short and J 6 bases short, with 8 bases between.

This clonotype was seen a few times. The chain joins TRBV5-1 to TRBJ2-7; 7 bases align to TRBD2. Germline CDR1 SGHRS, CDR2 YFSETQ. The CDR3 is made up of 16 amino acids. The trim removed 4 bases at V and 2 bases at J, leaving 12 bases unmatched. CDR3 nucleotide sequence: TGCGCCAGCAGCCCCCGGAGGGCTAGCGGAGCCTACGAGCAGTACTTC. Residues: CASSPRRASGAYEQYF.

In this sample, this clonotype is medium-sized. J is TRBJ2-2 and V is TRBV19; 8 bases are a match to TRBD1. This CDR3 comprises 14 residues. V shed 5 bases and J 4 bases; nucleotides not matched to a gene: 3. CDR1 LNHDA and CDR2 SQIVND come from the germline V gene (reference sequence). The chain's CDR3 is CASSPTGVTGELFF. The DNA for the CDR3 is TGTGCCAGTAGTCCGACAGGGGTCACCGGGGAGCTGTTTTTT.

By sample share, this clonotype is medium-sized (0.01 to 0.1%). The chain carries TRBV19 and TRBJ2-5; TRBD1 or TRBD2 may be the D gene (5 bases each). The germline CDR1 and CDR2 sequences are LNHDA and SQIVND (reference sequence). The CDR3 consists of 14 residues. The V gene lost 6 bases and the J gene lost 5 bases, with 16 bases spanning the gap. The CDR3 sequence: CASSPRLAGETQYF. CDR3 nucleotide sequence: TGTGCCAGTAGCCCTCGGCTAGCAGGGGAGACCCAGTACTTC.